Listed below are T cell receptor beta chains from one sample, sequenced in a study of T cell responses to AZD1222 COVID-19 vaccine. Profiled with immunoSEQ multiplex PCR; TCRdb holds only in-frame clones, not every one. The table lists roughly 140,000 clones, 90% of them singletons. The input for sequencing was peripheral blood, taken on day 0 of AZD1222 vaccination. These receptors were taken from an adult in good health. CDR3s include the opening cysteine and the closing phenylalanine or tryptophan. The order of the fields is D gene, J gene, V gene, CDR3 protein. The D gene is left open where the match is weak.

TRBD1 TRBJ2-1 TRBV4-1 CASSQRQGLNNEQFF
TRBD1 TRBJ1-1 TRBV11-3 CASRYSGQGRAFF
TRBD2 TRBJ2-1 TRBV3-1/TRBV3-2 CASSQDAGLAGEIRFF
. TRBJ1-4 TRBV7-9 CASSFRTPSPTNGEKLFF
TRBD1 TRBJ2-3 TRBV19 CASSPGQGTDTQYF
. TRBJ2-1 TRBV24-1 CATSDPARGFYNEQFF
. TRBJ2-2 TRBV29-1 CSVVTPDKNTGELFF
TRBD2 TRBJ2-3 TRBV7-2 CASSLGGRGDTQYF
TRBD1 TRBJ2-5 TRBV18 CASSLGQGHETQYF
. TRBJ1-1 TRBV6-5 CASSYSGIVGGTEAFF
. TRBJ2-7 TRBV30 CAWRTTASSYEQYF
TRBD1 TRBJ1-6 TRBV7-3 CASSLMGQGANSPLHF
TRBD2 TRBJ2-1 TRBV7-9 CASSSPSGYNEQFF
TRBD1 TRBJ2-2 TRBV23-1 CAAERDRQGTGELFF
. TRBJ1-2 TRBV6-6 CASSYVVRDNYGYTF
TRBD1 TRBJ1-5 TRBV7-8 CASSPGTGLMGPQHF
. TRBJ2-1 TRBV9 CASSVGGSYNEQFF
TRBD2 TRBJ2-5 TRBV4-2 CASSQSAGGRVETQYF
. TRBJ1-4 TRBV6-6 CASSYRPSEKLFF
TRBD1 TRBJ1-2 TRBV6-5 CASKHRQGPNYGYTF
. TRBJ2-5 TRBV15 CATSRDGRDQETQYF
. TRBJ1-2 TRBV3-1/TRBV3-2 CASSPGQGYGYTF
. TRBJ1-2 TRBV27 CASSLIGGTDTNYGYTF
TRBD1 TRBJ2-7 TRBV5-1 CASSLTGQGFEQYF
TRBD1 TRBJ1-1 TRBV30 CAWSVPRRDRGAEAFF
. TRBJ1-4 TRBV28 CASSFAQGAEKLFF
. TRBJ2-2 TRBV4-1 CASSHPVPGELFF
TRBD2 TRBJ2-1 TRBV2 CASRLAGGPNNEQFF
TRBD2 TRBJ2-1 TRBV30 CAWISGLAGGRRIF
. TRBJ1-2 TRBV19 CASKGTDYYGYTF
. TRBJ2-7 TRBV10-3 CAISERAKGGSYEQYF
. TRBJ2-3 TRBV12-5 CASGLGSFSTDTQYF
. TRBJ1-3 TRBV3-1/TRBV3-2 CASSQVQDGGGRNTIYF
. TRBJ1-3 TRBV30 CAWRLVGGNTIYF
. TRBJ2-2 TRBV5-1 CASSQTKTGELFF
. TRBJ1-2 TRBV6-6 CASTPGGGYTF
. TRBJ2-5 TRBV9 CASSPGDRRGTQYF
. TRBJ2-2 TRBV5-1 CASSSQGFTGELFF
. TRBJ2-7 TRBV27 CASSLVWGSSYEQYF
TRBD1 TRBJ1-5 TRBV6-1 CASSVRDRASLLNQPQHF
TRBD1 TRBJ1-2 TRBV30 CAWSPLADRLANYGYTF
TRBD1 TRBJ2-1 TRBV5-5 CASSLVQGYNEQFF
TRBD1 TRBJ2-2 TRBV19 CASSGGQGDTGELFF
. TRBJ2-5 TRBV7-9 CASNPWGQETQYF
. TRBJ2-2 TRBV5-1 CASSLGQGSGTGELFF
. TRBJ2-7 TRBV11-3 CASSFRQGRGEEQYF
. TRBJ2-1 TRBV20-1 CSASVSGWNEQFF
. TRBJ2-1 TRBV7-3 CASSLTGTSSYNEQFF
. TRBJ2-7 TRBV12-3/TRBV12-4 CASSISYEQYF
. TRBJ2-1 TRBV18 CASSPGQVSYNEQFF
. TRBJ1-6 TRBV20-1 CSASLGEASPLHF
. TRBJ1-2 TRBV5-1 CASSFFQGTNYGYTF
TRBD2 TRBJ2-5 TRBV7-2 CASSPQYGEGQETQYF
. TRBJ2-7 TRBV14 CASSRDAAVLPNF